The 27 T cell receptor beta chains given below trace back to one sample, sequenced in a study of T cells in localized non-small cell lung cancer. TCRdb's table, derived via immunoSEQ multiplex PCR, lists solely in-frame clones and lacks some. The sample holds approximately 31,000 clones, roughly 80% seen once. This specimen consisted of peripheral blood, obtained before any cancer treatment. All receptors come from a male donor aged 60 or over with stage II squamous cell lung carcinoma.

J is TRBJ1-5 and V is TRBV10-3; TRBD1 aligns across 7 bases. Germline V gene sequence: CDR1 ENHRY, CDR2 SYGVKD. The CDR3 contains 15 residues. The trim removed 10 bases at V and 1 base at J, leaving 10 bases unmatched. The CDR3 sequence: CATKGEDRSNQPQHF. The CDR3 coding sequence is TGTGCCACCAAGGGTGAGGACAGGAGCAATCAGCCCCAGCATTTT.

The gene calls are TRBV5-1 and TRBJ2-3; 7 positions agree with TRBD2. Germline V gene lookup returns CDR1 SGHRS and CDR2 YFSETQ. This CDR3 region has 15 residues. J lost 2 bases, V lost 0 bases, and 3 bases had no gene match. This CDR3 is CASSLAGGFTDTQYF. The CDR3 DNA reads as TGCGCCAGCAGCTTGGCCGGGGGGTTCACAGATACGCAGTATTTT. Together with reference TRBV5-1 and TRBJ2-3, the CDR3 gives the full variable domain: KAGVTQTPRYLIKTRGQQVTLSCSPISGHRSVSWYQQTPGQGLQFLFEYFSETQRNKGNFPGRFSGRQFSNSRSEMNVSTLELGDSALYLCASSLAGGFTDTQYFGPGTRLTVL.

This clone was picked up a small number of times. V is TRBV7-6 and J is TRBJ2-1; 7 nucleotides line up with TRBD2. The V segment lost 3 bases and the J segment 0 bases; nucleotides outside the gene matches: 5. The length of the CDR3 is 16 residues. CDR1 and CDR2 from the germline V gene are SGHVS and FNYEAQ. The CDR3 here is CASSLLAASSYNEQFF. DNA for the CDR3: TGTGCCAGCAGCTTGCTAGCGGCGAGCTCCTACAATGAGCAGTTCTTC.

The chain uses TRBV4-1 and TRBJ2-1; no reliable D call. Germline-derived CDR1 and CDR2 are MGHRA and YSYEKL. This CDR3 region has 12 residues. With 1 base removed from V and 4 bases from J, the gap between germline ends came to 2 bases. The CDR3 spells CASSQGYNEQFF. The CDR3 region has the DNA TGCGCCAGCAGCCAAGGTTACAATGAGCAGTTCTTC.

CDR3 protein: CAVRGSTGDNSPLHF. The CDR3 coding sequence is TGCGCGGTGAGGGGCAGTACGGGGGATAATTCACCCCTCCACTTT. J is TRBJ1-6 and V is TRBV29-1, with a weak D call TRBD1 (5 bases). The germline CDR1 and CDR2 sequences are SQVTM and ANQGSEA. CDR3 length: 15 amino acids.

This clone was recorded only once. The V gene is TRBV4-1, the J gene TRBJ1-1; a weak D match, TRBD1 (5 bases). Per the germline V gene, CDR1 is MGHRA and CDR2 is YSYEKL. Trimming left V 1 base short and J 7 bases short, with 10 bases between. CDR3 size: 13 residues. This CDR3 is CASSQAGHLEAFF. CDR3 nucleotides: TGCGCCAGCAGCCAAGCCGGACACCTTGAAGCTTTCTTT.

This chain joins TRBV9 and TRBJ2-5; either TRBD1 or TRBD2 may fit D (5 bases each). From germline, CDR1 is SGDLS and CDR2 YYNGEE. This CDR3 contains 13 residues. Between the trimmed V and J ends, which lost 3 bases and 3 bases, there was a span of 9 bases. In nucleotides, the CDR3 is TGTGCCAGCAGCGAGGGGACGGAAGAGACCCAGTACTTC. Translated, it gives CASSEGTEETQYF. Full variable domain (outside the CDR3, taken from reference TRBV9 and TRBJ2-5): DSGVTQTPKHLITATGQRVTLRCSPRSGDLSVYWYQQSLDQGLQFLIQYYNGEERAKGNILERFSAQQFPDLHSELNLSSLELGDSALYFCASSEGTEETQYFGPGTRLLVL.

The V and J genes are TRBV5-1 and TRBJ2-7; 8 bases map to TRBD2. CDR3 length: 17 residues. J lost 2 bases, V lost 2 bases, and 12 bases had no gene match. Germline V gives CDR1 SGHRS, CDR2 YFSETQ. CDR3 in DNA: TGCGCCAGCAGCTTTCCCAGGGGAGCGGGGGAACCCTACGAGCAGTACTTC. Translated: CASSFPRGAGEPYEQYF.

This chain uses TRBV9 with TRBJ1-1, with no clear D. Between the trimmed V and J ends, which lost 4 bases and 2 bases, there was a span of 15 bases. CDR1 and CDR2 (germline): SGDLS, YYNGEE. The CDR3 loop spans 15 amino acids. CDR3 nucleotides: TGTGCCAGCAGCCCCCCGGGCAGTTATAACACTGAAGCTTTCTTT. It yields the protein CASSPPGSYNTEAFF.

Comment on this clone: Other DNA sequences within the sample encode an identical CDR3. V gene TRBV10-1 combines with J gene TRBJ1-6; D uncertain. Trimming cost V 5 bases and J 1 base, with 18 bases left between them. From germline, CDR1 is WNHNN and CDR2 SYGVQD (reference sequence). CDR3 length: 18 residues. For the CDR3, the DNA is TGCGCCAGCAGTCAGGCAGGAAAGGTGAGGTCCTATAATTCACCCCTCCACTTT. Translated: CASSQAGKVRSYNSPLHF.

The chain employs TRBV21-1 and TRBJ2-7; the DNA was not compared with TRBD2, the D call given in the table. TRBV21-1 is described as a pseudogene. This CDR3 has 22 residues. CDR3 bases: TGTGCCAGCAGCAAGTTTGTTACAATGCTTTCCTTTTGGCGGGAAATCTCCTACGAGCAGTACTTC. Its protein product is CASSKFVTMLSFWREISYEQYF.

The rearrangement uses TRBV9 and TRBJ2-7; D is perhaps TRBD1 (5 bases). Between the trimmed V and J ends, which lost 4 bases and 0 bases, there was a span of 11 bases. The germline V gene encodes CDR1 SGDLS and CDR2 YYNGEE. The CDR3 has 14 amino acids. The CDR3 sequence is CASSIRQSSYEQYF. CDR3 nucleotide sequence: TGTGCCAGCAGCATACGACAGAGCTCCTACGAGCAGTACTTC.

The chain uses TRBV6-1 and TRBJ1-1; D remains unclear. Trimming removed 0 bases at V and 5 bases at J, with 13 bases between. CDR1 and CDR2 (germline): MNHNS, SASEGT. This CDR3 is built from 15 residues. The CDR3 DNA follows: TGTGCCAGCAGTGAAGCCCCGCGGCCGGAGACTGAAGCTTTCTTT. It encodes CASSEAPRPETEAFF.

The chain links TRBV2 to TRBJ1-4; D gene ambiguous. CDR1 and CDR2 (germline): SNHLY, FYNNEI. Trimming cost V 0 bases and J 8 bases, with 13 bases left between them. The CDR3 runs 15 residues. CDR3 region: CASSEAPFGGEKLFF. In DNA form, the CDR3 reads TGTGCCAGCAGTGAAGCCCCCTTTGGCGGCGAAAAACTGTTTTTT. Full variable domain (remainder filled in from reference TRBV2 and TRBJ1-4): EPEVTQTPSHQVTQMGQEVILRCVPISNHLYFYWYRQILGQKVEFLVSFYNNEISEKSEIFDDQFSVERPDGSNFTLKIRSTKLEDSAMYFCASSEAPFGGEKLFFGSGTQLSVL.

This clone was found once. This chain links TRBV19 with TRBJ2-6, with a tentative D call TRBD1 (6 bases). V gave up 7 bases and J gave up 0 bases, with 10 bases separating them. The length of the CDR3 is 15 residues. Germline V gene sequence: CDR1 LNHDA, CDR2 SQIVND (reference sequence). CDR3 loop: CASKGGDSGANVLTF. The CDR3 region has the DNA TGTGCCAGTAAAGGGGGAGACTCTGGGGCCAACGTCCTGACTTTC.

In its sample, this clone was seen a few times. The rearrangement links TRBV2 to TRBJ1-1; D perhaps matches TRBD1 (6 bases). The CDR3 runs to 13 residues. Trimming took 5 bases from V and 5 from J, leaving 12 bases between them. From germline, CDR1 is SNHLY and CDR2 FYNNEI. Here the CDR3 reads CASSPDRGTEAFF. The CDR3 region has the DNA TGTGCCAGCAGTCCGGACAGAGGGACTGAAGCTTTCTTT.

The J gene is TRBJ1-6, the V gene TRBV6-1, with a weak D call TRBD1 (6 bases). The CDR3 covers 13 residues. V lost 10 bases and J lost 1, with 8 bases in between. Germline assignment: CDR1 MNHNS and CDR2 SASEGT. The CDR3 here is CATQGSYNSPLHF. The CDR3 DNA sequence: TGTGCCACCCAGGGGTCCTATAATTCACCCCTCCACTTT.

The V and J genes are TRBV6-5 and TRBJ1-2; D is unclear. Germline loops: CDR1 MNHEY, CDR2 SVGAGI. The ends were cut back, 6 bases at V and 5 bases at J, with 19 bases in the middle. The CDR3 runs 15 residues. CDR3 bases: TGTGCCAGCAGCGAATCTACCGGGTCTACTTATGGCTACACCTTC. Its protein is CASSESTGSTYGYTF.

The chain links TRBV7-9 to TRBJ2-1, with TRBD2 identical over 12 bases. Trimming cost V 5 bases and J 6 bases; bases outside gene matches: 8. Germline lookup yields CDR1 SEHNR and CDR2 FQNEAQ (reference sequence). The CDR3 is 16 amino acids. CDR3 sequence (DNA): TGTGCCAGCAGCAGCTTAGGGACTAGCGGGTCCAATGAGCAGTTCTTC. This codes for CASSSLGTSGSNEQFF.

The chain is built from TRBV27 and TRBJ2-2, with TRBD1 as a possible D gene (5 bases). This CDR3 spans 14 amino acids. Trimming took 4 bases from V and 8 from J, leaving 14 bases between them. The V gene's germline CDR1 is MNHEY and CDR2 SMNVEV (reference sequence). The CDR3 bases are TGTGCCAGCAGTTCCCTCCAGGGCCATGGGGAGCTGTTTTTT. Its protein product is CASSSLQGHGELFF.

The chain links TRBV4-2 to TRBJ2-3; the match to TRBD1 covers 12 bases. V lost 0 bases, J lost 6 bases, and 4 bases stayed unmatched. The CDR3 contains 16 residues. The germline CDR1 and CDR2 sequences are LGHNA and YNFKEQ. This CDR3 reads CASSQDWGQGADTQYF. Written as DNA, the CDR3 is TGTGCCAGCAGCCAAGATTGGGGACAGGGGGCCGATACGCAGTATTTT.

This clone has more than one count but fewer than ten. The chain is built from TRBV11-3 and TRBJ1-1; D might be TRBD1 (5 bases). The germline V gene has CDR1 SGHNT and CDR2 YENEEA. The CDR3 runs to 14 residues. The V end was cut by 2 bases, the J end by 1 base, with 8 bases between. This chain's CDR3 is CASSLRGENTEAFF. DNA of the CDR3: TGTGCCAGCAGCTTAAGGGGCGAGAACACTGAAGCTTTCTTT.

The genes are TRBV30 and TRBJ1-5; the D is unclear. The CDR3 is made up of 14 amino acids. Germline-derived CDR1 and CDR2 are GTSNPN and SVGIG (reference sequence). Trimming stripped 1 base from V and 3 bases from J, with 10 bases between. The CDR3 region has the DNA TGTGCCTGGAGTGCCCTGTCTGACAATCAGCCCCAGCATTTT. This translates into CAWSALSDNQPQHF.

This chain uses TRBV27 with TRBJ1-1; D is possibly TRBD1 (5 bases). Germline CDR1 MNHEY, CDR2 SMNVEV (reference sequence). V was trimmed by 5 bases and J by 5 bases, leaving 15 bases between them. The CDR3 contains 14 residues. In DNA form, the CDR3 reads TGTGCCAGCAGTCCTTTTAAGGGGTCTACTGAAGCTTTCTTT. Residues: CASSPFKGSTEAFF.

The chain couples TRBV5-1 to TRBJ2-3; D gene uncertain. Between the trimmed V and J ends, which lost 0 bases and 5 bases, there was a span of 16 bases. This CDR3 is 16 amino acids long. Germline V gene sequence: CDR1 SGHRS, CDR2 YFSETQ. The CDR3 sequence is CASSLDPFIAGDTQYF. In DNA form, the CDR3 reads TGCGCCAGCAGCTTGGATCCCTTCATTGCCGGAGATACGCAGTATTTT.

The CDR3 sequence: CASSSGSRDTQYF. CDR3 DNA: TGTGCCAGCTCTAGCGGGAGTCGAGATACGCAGTATTTT. The chain employs TRBV9 and TRBJ2-3; 10 nucleotides match TRBD2. Germline V lookup: CDR1 SGDLS, CDR2 YYNGEE. V trimming: 7 bases; J trimming: 5 bases; junction bases outside the gene matches: 4. This CDR3 region has 13 residues. Full variable domain (outside the CDR3, taken from reference TRBV9 and TRBJ2-3): DSGVTQTPKHLITATGQRVTLRCSPRSGDLSVYWYQQSLDQGLQFLIQYYNGEERAKGNILERFSAQQFPDLHSELNLSSLELGDSALYFCASSSGSRDTQYFGPGTRLTVL.

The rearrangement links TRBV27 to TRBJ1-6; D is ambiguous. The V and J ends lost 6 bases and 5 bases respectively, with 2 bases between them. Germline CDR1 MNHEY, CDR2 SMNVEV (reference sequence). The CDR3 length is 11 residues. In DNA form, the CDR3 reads TGTGCCAGCAGGGATAATTCACCCCTCCACTTT. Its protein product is CASRDNSPLHF.